This record concerns one T cell receptor beta chain sequence. Germline CDR1 SEHNR, CDR2 FQNEAQ (reference sequence). Trimming removed 7 bases from V and 0 bases from J, with 16 bases in between. CDR3 size: 16 residues. Two negative PCRs, clearance, or symptom resolution were required of recovered Cohort 3 donors. This sample stems from a study of blood T cell repertoires in COVID-19. Study as a whole: PBMCs, B-cell-depleted T cells, or T cells were the source of the cDNA or gDNA that made up the material.

Sequencing used immunoSEQ multiplex PCR; TCRdb keeps in-frame clones, though not all of them. The sample records approximately 400,000 clones, roughly four fifths being singletons. The clonotype was recovered from a woman between 50 and 59 years old who had recovered from COVID-19. This chain links TRBV7-9 with TRBJ1-3; a weak D match, TRBD1 (5 bases). Material: PBMCs or T cells enriched from blood (not recorded which). The CDR3 is CASTRGSGDSGNTIYF. CDR3 DNA: TGTGCCAGCACCAGAGGGTCGGGGGACTCTGGAAACACCATATATTTT.